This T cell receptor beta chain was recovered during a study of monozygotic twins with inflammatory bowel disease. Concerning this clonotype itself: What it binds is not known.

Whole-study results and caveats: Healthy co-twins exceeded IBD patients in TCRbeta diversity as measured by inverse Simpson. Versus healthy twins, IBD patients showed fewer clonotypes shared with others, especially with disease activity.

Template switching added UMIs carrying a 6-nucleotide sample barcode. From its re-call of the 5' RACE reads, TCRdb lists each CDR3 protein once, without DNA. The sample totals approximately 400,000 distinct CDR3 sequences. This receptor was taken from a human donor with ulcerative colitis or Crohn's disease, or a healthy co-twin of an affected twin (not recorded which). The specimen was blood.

CDR3: CASSPGLAGEAQYF. The chain employs TRBV12-3 or TRBV12-4 and TRBJ2-3; the TCRdb call, TRBD2, lacks DNA for checking. The CDR3 loop spans 14 amino acids.